The source of this T cell receptor beta chain is a study of chemoradiotherapy in HPV16-positive cancers. Study-level information: Candidate HPV-specific clones and shared TCR motifs came from two HPV16-positive patients.

This CDR3 spans 11 amino acids. CDR1 is SGHVS, CDR2 FQNEAQ, per germline. The V and J ends lost 2 bases and 10 bases respectively, with 6 bases between them. Sequenced by immunoSEQ multiplex PCR; TCRdb stores in-frame clones only, minus some. The sample consists of 36,000 or so clones, 80% of them appearing once. About this clone: The target antigen is unknown.

Repeated repertoire sampling spanned the course of chemoradiotherapy. Study outcomes and limitations: Candidate HPV-specific clones and E7-related TCR motifs grew in tumor during treatment. Functional assays defining HPV-specific T cells used only two HPV16-positive patients.

The V gene is TRBV7-8, the J gene TRBJ2-1; D uncertain. The material was blood, obtained from a patient who underwent chemoradiotherapy. The sequence was collected from a human donor with HPV-associated anogenital cancer. The CDR3 region is CASSLNPEQFF. The DNA of the CDR3 is TGTGCCAGCAGCTTAAATCCAGAGCAGTTCTTC.